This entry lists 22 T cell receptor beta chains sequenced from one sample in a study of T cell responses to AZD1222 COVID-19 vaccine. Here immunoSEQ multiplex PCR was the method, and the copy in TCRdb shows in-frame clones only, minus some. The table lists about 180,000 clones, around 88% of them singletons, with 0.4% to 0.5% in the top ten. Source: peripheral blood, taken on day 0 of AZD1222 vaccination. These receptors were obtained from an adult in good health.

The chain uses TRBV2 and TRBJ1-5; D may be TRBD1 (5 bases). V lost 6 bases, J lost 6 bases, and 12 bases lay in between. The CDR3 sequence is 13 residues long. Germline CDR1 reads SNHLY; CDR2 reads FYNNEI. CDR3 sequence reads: CASRRTGSQPQHF. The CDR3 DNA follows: TGTGCCAGCAGGAGAACAGGATCTCAGCCCCAGCATTTT.

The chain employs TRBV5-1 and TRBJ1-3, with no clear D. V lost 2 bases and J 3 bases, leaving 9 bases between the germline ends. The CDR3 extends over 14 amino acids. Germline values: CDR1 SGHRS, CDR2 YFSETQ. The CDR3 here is CASSFIGRGNTIYF. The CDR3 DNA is TGCGCCAGCAGCTTCATCGGACGTGGAAACACCATATATTTT.

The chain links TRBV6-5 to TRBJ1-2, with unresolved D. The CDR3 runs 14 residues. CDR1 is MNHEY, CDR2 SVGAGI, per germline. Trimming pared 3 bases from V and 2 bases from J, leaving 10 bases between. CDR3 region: CASSYLGRNYGYTF. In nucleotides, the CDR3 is TGTGCCAGCAGTTATCTTGGGAGAAACTATGGCTACACCTTC.

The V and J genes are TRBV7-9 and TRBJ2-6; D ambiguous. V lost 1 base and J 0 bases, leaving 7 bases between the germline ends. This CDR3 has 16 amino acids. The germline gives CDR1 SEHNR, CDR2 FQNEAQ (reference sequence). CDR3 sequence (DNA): TGTGCCAGCAGCTTAGGGCCATCCTCTGGGGCCAACGTCCTGACTTTC. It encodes CASSLGPSSGANVLTF.

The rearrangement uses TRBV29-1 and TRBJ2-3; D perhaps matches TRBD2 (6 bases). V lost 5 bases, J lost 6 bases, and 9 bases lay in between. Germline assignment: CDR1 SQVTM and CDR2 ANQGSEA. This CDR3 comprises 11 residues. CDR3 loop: CSVPREDTQYF. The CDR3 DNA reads TGCAGCGTTCCCCGGGAGGATACGCAGTATTTT.

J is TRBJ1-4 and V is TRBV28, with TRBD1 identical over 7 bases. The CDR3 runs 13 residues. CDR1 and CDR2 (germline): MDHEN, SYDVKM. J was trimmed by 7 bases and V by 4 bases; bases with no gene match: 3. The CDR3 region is CASSSDRVEKLFF. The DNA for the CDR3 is TGTGCCAGCAGTTCTGACAGGGTTGAAAAACTGTTTTTT.

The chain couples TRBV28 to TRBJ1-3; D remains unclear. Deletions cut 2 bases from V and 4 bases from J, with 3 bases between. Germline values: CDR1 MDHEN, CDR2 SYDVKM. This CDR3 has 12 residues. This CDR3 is CASSLGGNTIYF. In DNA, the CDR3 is TGTGCCAGCAGTTTAGGGGGAAACACCATATATTTT.

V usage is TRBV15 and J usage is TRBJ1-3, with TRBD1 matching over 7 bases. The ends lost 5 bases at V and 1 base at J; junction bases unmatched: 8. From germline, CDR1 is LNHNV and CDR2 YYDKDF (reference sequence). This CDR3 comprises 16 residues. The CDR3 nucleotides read TGTGCCACCAGCCGAAGGGGGACAGCGTCTGGAAACACCATATATTTT. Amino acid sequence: CATSRRGTASGNTIYF. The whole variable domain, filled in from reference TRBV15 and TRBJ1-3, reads DAMVIQNPRYQVTQFGKPVTLSCSQTLNHNVMYWYQQKSSQAPKLLFHYYDKDFNNEADTPDNFQSRRPNTSFCFLDIRSPGLGDTAMYLCATSRRGTASGNTIYFGEGSWLTVV.

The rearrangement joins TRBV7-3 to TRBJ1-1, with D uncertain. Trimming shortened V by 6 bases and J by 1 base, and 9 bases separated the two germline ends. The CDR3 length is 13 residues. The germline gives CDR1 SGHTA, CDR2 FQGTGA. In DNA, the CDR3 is TGTGCCAGCAGTCCAGGCAGGAACACTGAAGCTTTCTTT. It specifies CASSPGRNTEAFF.

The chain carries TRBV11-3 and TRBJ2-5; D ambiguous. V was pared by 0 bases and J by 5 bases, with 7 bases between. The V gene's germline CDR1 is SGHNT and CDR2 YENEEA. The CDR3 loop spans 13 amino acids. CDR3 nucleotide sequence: TGTGCCAGCAGCTTAGATCTGGGGGAGACCCAGTACTTC. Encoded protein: CASSLDLGETQYF. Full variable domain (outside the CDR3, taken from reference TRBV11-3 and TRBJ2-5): EAGVVQSPRYKIIEKKQPVAFWCNPISGHNTLYWYLQNLGQGPELLIRYENEEAVDDSQLPKDRFSAERLKGVDSTLKIQPAELGDSAVYLCASSLDLGETQYFGPGTRLLVL.

The CDR3 reads CASSFTQQETQYF. The CDR3, as DNA: TGCGCCAGCAGTTTTACTCAACAAGAGACCCAGTACTTC. The gene calls are TRBV5-1 and TRBJ2-5, with D unclear. The germline V and J ends were trimmed by 5 bases and 2 bases, with 10 bases remaining between them. Germline V CDR1 and CDR2: SGHRS, YFSETQ. There are 13 residues in the CDR3.

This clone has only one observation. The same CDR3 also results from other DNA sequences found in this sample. CDR3 sequence: CASSETTGNTEAFF. The CDR3 nucleotides read TGTGCCAGTAGCGAAACAACAGGGAACACTGAAGCTTTCTTT. The chain carries TRBV19 and TRBJ1-1; D is possibly TRBD1 (5 bases). This CDR3 is 14 amino acids long. Trimming cost V 6 bases and J 1 base, with 12 bases left between them. CDR1 is LNHDA and CDR2 is SQIVND in the germline V gene (reference sequence).

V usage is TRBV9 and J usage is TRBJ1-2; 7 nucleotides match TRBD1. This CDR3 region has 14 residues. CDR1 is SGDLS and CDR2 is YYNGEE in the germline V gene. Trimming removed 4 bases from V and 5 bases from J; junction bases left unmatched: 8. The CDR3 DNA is TGTGCCAGCAGCTTGGGACAGACTCCTTATGGCTACACCTTC. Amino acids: CASSLGQTPYGYTF.

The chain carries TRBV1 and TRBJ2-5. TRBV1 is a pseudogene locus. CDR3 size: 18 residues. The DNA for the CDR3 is TGCACCAGCAGCCAAGAGTTGCGGTCGGCCCCCCCAGGAGAGGCCCAGTACTTC. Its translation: CTSSQELRSAPPGEAQYF.

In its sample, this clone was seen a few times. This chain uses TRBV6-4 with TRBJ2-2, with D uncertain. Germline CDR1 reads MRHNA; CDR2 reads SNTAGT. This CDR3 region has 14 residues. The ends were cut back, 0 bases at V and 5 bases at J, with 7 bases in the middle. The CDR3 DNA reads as TGTGCCAGCAGTGACTCGTACGGAACCGGGGAGCTGTTTTTT. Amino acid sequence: CASSDSYGTGELFF.

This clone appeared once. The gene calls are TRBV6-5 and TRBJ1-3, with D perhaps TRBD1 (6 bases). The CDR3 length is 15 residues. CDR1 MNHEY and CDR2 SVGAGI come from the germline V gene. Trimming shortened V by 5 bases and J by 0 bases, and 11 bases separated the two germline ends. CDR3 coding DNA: TGTGCCAGCAGTCGGACAGCCGTCTCTGGAAACACCATATATTTT. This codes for CASSRTAVSGNTIYF.

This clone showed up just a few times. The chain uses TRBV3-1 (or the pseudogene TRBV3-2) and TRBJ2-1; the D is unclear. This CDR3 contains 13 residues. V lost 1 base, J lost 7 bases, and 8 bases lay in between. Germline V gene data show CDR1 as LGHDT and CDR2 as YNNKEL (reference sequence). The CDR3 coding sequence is TGTGCCAGCAGCCAAGCCCGGGTTAATGAGCAGTTCTTC. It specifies CASSQARVNEQFF.

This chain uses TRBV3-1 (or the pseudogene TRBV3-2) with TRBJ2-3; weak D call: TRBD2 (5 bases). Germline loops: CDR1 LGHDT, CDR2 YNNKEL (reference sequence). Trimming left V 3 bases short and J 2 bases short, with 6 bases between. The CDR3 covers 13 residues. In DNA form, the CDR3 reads TGTGCCAGCAGCCACCGGGACACAGATACGCAGTATTTT. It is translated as CASSHRDTDTQYF.

The chain's CDR3 is CAWSRDHQPYYEQYF. In DNA form, the CDR3 reads TGTGCCTGGAGTCGGGACCACCAGCCTTACTACGAGCAGTACTTC. The chain links TRBV30 to TRBJ2-7; perhaps D is TRBD1 or TRBD2 (5 bases each). V lost 2 bases and J lost 3, with 17 bases in between. CDR1 is GTSNPN and CDR2 is SVGIG in the germline V gene (reference sequence). This CDR3 spans 15 amino acids.

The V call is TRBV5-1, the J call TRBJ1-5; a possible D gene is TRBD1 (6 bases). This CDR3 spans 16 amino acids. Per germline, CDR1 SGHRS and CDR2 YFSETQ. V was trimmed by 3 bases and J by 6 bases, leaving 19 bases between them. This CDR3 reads CASSSQPVGGGQPQHF. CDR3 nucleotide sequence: TGCGCCAGCAGCTCTCAACCTGTAGGGGGAGGTCAGCCCCAGCATTTT.

Here the CDR3 reads CASSAQGGTDTQYF. The CDR3 region has the DNA TGTGCCAGCAGCGCACAGGGCGGCACAGATACGCAGTATTTT. This chain connects TRBV9 to TRBJ2-3; D is possibly TRBD1 (6 bases). The V end was cut by 3 bases, the J end by 1 base, with 9 bases between. The CDR3 sequence is 14 residues long. From germline, CDR1 is SGDLS and CDR2 YYNGEE.

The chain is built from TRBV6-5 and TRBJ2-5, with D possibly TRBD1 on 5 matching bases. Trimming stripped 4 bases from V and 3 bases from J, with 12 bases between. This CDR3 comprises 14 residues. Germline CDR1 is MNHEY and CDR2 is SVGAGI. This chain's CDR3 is CASSLSWGEETQYF. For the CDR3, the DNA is TGTGCCAGCAGTTTGTCTTGGGGCGAAGAGACCCAGTACTTC.